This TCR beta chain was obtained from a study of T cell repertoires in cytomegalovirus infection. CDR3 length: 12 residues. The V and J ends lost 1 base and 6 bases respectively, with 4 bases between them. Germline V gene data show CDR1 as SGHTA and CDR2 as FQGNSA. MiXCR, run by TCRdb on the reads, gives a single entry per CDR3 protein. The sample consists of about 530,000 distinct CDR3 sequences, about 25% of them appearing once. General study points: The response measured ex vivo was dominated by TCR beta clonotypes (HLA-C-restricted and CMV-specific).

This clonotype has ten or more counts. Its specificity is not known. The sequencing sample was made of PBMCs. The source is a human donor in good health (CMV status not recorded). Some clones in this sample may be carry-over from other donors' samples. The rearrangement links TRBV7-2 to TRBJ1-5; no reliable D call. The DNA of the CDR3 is TGTGCCAGCAGCTTAGGTGGTCAGCCCCAGCATTTT. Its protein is CASSLGGQPQHF.